This TCR beta chain was obtained from a study of shared clonotypes between healthy human individuals. Here immunoSEQ multiplex PCR was the method, and the copy in TCRdb shows in-frame clones only, minus some. Here the sample spans about 2.4 million clones, 93% being singletons. The origin of this receptor is a man aged 18 to 30 in good health. Some clones in this sample may be carry-over from other donors' samples. The sequenced material came from naive CD4+ T cells from PBMCs. Described subset: CD45RA+ positively selected.

The CDR3 here is CASSIVRASGRVAGELFF. Written as DNA, the CDR3 is TGTGCCAGTAGTATAGTCCGAGCTAGCGGGAGGGTCGCCGGGGAGCTGTTTTTT. V gene TRBV19 combines with J gene TRBJ2-2, with 12 bases matching TRBD2. The germline gives CDR1 LNHDA, CDR2 SQIVND (reference sequence). Trimming took 1 base from V and 6 from J; bases not matched to a gene: 9. This CDR3 region has 18 residues.